Listed here are 8 T cell receptor beta chains from one sample, sequenced in a study of blood T cell repertoires in COVID-19. The repertoire was sequenced with immunoSEQ multiplex PCR; TCRdb's copy has only in-frame clones and lacks some. The data contain 300,000 to 400,000 clones, about 86% of them singletons. Sequencing was carried out using peripheral blood. Every receptor here comes from a man between 25 and 39 years old with active or convalescent COVID-19.

The chain combines TRBV6-1 with TRBJ1-1, with TRBD1 as a possible D gene (5 bases). The CDR3 is 14 residues long. Germline CDR1 is MNHNS and CDR2 is SASEGT. V lost 2 bases and J lost 4, with 11 bases in between. Here the CDR3 DNA reads TGTGCCAGCAGTGAACTGGGGGGGTCCACTGAAGCTTTCTTT. It specifies CASSELGGSTEAFF.

The gene calls are TRBV5-1 and TRBJ1-3; TRBD1 matches at 8 bases. CDR3 length: 15 residues. Trimming cost V 0 bases and J 6 bases; bases outside gene matches: 5. Germline assignment: CDR1 SGHRS and CDR2 YFSETQ. CDR3 residues: CASSLGQGAANTIYF. In nucleotides, the CDR3 is TGCGCCAGCAGCTTGGGGCAGGGGGCTGCAAACACCATATATTTT.

The chain is built from TRBV6-1 and TRBJ1-3; TRBD1 might be the D (5 bases). Between the trimmed V and J ends, which lost 3 bases and 2 bases, there was a span of 14 bases. The CDR3 loop spans 16 amino acids. Germline loops: CDR1 MNHNS, CDR2 SASEGT. CDR3 loop: CASSDGGRVTGNTIYF. CDR3 nucleotide sequence: TGTGCCAGCAGTGATGGGGGGAGGGTAACTGGAAACACCATATATTTT.

V usage is TRBV18 and J usage is TRBJ2-7, with 8 bases that match TRBD2. CDR1 is KGHSH and CDR2 is LQKENI in the germline V gene. The ends lost 3 bases at V and 5 bases at J; junction bases unmatched: 6. The CDR3 runs to 14 residues. The CDR3 here is CASSPGAGAHEQYF. CDR3 sequence (DNA): TGTGCCAGCTCACCGGGAGCGGGAGCCCACGAGCAGTACTTC.

The chain links TRBV7-8 to TRBJ1-5, with D unresolved. This CDR3 has 13 residues. Trimming pared 1 base from V and 6 bases from J, leaving 7 bases between. CDR1 SGHVS and CDR2 FQNEAQ come from the germline V gene. The CDR3 sequence is CASSLGGSQPQHF. CDR3 nucleotides: TGTGCCAGCAGCTTAGGTGGCAGTCAGCCCCAGCATTTT.

This chain connects TRBV3-1 (or the pseudogene TRBV3-2) to TRBJ1-3, with D hard to call. The V end was cut by 4 bases, the J end by 8 bases, with 15 bases between. This CDR3 spans 14 amino acids. Per the germline V gene, CDR1 is LGHDT and CDR2 is YNNKEL (reference sequence). CDR3 bases: TGTGCCAGCAGCCCCGCCGTTCTGGTAGACACCATATATTTT. Its protein is CASSPAVLVDTIYF.

This clone was picked up one time. The chain uses TRBV5-1 and TRBJ2-7; 9 bases match TRBD2. V was clipped by 0 bases and J by 4 bases; unmatched bases: 8. The CDR3 is 16 residues long. Germline CDR1 SGHRS, CDR2 YFSETQ. CDR3: CASSLVASGTQYEQYF. Here the CDR3 DNA reads TGCGCCAGCAGCTTGGTAGCTAGCGGGACGCAGTACGAGCAGTACTTC.

This chain joins TRBV6-5 and TRBJ1-4; TRBD1 matches at 8 bases. The CDR3 runs to 12 residues. The germline V gene has CDR1 MNHEY and CDR2 SVGAGI. Trimming at V came to 6 bases and at J to 10 bases, leaving 4 bases not matched to a gene. The CDR3 reads CASRPDRGKLFF. The CDR3 DNA is TGTGCCAGCAGACCCGACAGGGGAAAACTGTTTTTT.